Below are 10 T cell receptor beta chains sequenced from a single sample in a study of CXCR3-negative and CXCR3-positive naive CD8 T cells. No cognate antigen is known for these TCRs. Carrying UMI labels, the TRB cDNA libraries were prepared through 5' RACE. For each CDR3 protein, TCRdb gives one entry from its re-call of the 5' RACE reads, without DNA. Listed are 120,000 to 150,000 distinct CDR3 sequences; under 0.35% falls within the top ten. General observations from the study: Naive cells with CXCR3 showed TRB CDR3s that were more hydrophobic than those in CXCR3-negative naive cells.

The sequencing input was naive CXCR3+ CD8+ T cells from blood. Specified subset: CD45RO-CCR7+CD27+CD95- naive CD8+ T cells expressing CXCR3 (TNR3+). The receptor source for this set is a human donor in good health. Some clones in this sample may be carry-over from other donors' samples.

This rearrangement joins TRBV28 to TRBJ2-1; absent DNA, TCRdb's TRBD2 call cannot be checked. CDR1 is MDHEN and CDR2 is SYDVKM in the germline V gene. CDR3 size: 15 residues. The CDR3 loop is CASSLLLAGNNEQFF.

The rearrangement links TRBV7-9 to TRBJ2-7. The CDR3 has 13 amino acids. Germline V gives CDR1 SEHNR, CDR2 FQNEAQ (reference sequence). The CDR3 region is CASSLGSTYEQYF.

J is TRBJ2-4 and V is TRBV7-9. The CDR3 has 14 amino acids. Germline V gene sequence: CDR1 SEHNR, CDR2 FQNEAQ (reference sequence). The CDR3 loop reads CASSPASDENIQYF.

The V gene is TRBV7-9, the J gene TRBJ2-2; lacking DNA, the TRBD1 call made by TCRdb goes unchecked. Germline V CDR1 and CDR2: SEHNR, FQNEAQ (reference sequence). The CDR3 covers 16 residues. CDR3 loop: CASSTYGQGLNGELFF. Complete variable domain (other parts from reference TRBV7-9 and TRBJ2-2): DTGVSQNPRHKITKRGQNVTFRCDPISEHNRLYWYRQTLGQGPEFLTYFQNEAQLEKSRLLSDRFSAERPKGSFSTLEIQRTEQGDSAMYLCASSTYGQGLNGELFFGEGSRLTVL.

The chain uses TRBV9 and TRBJ2-1. This CDR3 comprises 13 residues. Per the germline V gene, CDR1 is SGDLS and CDR2 is YYNGEE. The CDR3 loop reads CASRELTNNEQFF.

V gene TRBV25-1 combines with J gene TRBJ2-5; TCRdb's D call of TRBD1 is untestable without DNA. Looked up from germline, CDR1 is MGHDK and CDR2 is SYGVNS. This CDR3 has 15 residues. CDR3 residues: CASSEVGAYQETQYF.

The rearrangement uses TRBV20-1 and TRBJ2-2. CDR1 and CDR2 from the germline V gene are DFQATT and SNEGSKA (reference sequence). The CDR3 loop spans 14 amino acids. This chain's CDR3 is CSARGPTNTGELFF.

The genes are TRBV7-3 and TRBJ2-2. The CDR3 covers 14 residues. Germline V CDR1 and CDR2: SGHTA, FQGTGA. The CDR3 loop reads CASSSISNTGELFF.

The rearrangement uses TRBV6-5 and TRBJ2-3. The CDR3 is 14 amino acids. CDR1 is MNHEY and CDR2 is SVGAGI in the germline V gene. The CDR3 here is CASSYRFPTDTQYF.

The chain couples TRBV7-6 to TRBJ2-7; TCRdb picks TRBD1, but there is no DNA to check that call. Looked up from germline, CDR1 is SGHVS and CDR2 is FNYEAQ. CDR3 length: 16 amino acids. The CDR3 loop reads CASSSGQGALLCEQYF.